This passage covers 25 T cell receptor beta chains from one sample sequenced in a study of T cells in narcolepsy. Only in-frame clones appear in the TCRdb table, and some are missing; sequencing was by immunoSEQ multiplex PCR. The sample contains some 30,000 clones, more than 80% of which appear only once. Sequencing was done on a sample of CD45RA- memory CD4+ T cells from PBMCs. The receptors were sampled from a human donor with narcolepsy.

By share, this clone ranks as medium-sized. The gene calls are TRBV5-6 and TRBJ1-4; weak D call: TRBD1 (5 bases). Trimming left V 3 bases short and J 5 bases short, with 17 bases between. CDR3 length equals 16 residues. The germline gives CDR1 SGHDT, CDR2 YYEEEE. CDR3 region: CASSWTNGGRNEKLFF. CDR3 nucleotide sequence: TGTGCCAGCAGCTGGACGAACGGGGGAAGAAATGAAAAACTGTTTTTT. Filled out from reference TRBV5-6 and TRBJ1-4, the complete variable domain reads DAGVTQSPTHLIKTRGQQVTLRCSPKSGHDTVSWYQQALGQGPQFIFQYYEEEERQRGNFPDRFSGHQFPNYSSELNVNALLLGDSALYLCASSWTNGGRNEKLFFGSGTQLSVL.

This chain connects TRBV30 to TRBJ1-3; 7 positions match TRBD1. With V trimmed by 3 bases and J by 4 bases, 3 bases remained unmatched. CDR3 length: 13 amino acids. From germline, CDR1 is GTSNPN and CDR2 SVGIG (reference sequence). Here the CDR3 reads CAWSRQGGNTIYF. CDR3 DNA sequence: TGTGCCTGGAGCCGACAGGGAGGAAACACCATATATTTT.

In nucleotides, the CDR3 is TGTGCCAGCAGCTTGACTAGGGATTCACCCCTCCACTTT. As protein: CASSLTRDSPLHF. The rearrangement joins TRBV5-6 to TRBJ1-6; D is unresolved. The V gene's germline CDR1 is SGHDT and CDR2 YYEEEE. This CDR3 is 13 amino acids long. V lost 1 base and J lost 8, with 7 bases in between.

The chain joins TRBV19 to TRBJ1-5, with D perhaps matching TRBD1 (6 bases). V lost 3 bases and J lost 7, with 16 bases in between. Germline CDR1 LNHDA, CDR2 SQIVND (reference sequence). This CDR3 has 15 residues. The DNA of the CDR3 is TGTGCCAGTAGTATTCTTTCACAGGGTCGCCAGCCCCAGCATTTT. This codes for CASSILSQGRQPQHF. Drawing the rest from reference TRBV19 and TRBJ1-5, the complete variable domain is DGGITQSPKYLFRKEGQNVTLSCEQNLNHDAMYWYRQDPGQGLRLIYYSQIVNDFQKGDIAEGYSVSREKKESFPLTVTSAQKNPTAFYLCASSILSQGRQPQHFGDGTRLSIL.

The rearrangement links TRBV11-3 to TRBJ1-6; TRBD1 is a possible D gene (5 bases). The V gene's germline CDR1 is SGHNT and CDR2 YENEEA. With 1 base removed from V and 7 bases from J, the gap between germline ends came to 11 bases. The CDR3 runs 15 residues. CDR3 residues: CASSLGGHINSPLHF. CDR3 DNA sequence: TGTGCCAGCAGCTTAGGTGGACACATCAATTCACCCCTCCACTTT.

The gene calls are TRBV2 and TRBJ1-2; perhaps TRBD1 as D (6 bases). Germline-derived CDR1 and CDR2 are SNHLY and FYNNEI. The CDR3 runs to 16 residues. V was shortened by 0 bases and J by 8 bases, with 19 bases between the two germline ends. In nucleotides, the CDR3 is TGTGCCAGCAGTGAAGCTGGTCGGGGGGGGGCTAAGGGCTACACCTTC. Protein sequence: CASSEAGRGGAKGYTF.

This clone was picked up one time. Here the CDR3 reads CASSSGAGGTDTQYF. The CDR3 region has the DNA TGTGCCAGCAGCTCCGGGGCCGGGGGAACAGATACGCAGTATTTT. V and J are TRBV7-9 and TRBJ2-3, with a tentative D call TRBD2 (6 bases). Per the germline V gene, CDR1 is SEHNR and CDR2 is FQNEAQ (reference sequence). The CDR3 length is 15 residues. V lost 4 bases and J lost 3, with 14 bases in between.

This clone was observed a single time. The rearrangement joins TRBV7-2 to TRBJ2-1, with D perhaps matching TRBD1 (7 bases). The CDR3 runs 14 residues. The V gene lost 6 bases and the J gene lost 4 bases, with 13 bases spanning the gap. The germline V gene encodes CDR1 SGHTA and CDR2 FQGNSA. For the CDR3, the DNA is TGTGCCAGCAGATCAGGGGGGCTATACAATGAGCAGTTCTTC. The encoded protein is CASRSGGLYNEQFF.

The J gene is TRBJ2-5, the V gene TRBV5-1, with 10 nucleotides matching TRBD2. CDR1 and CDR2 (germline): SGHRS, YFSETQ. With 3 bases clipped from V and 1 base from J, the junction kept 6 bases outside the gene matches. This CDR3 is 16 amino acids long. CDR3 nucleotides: TGCGCCAGCAGCTCAAGCGGGGGGGCCGTCCAAGAGACCCAGTACTTC. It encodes CASSSSGGAVQETQYF.

CDR3 sequence: CASMKEGGSNQPQHF. For the CDR3, the DNA is TGTGCCAGCATGAAGGAGGGCGGGAGCAATCAGCCCCAGCATTTT. The chain employs TRBV2 and TRBJ1-5; no reliable D call. CDR1 is SNHLY and CDR2 is FYNNEI in the germline V gene. There are 15 residues in the CDR3. V lost 7 bases and J 1 base, leaving 14 bases between the germline ends.

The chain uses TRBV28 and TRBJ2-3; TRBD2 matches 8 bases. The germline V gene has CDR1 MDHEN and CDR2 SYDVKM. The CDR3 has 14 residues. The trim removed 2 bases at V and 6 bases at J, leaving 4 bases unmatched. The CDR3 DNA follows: TGTGCCAGCAGTTTACGGGGGGGTGACGATACGCAGTATTTT. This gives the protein CASSLRGGDDTQYF.

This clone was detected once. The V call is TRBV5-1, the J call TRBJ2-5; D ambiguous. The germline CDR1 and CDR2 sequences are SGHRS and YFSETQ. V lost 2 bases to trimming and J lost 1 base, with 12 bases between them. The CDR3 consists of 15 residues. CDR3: CASSFGPQFQETQYF. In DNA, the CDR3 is TGCGCCAGCAGCTTTGGCCCCCAGTTCCAAGAGACCCAGTACTTC.

As DNA, the CDR3 is TGTGCCAGCTCACCACGGGAAGGGGAAGGGGAAAAACTGTTTTTT. Its protein product is CASSPREGEGEKLFF. This chain uses TRBV18 with TRBJ1-4; tentatively, D is TRBD1 (5 bases). Trimming took off 1 base at V and 8 bases at J, with 14 bases between the two ends. The CDR3 is 15 residues long. CDR1 is KGHSH and CDR2 is LQKENI in the germline V gene.

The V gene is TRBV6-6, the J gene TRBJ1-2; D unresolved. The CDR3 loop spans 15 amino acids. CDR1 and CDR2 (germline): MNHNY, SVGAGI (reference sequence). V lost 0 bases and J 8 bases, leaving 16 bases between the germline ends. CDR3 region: CASSYSIRGVGGYTF. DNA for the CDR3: TGTGCCAGCAGTTACTCGATTCGGGGAGTTGGCGGCTACACCTTC.

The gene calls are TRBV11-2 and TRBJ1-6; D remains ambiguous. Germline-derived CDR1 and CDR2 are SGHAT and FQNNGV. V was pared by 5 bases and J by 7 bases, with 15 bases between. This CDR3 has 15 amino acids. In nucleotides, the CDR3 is TGTGCCAGCAGCGAGAACCCGGGAACAAATTCACCCCTCCACTTT. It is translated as CASSENPGTNSPLHF.

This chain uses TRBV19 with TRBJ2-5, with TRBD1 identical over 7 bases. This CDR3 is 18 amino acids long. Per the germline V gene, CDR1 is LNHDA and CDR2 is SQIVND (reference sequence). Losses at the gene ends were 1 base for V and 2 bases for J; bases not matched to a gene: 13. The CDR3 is CASSIVSPGQWTQETQYF. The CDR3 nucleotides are TGTGCCAGTAGTATAGTTTCGCCGGGACAGTGGACTCAAGAGACCCAGTACTTC.

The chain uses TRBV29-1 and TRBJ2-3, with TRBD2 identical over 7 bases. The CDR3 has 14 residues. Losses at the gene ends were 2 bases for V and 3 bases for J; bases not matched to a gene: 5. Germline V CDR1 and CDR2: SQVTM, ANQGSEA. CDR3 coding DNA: TGCAGCGTTGAAAAGGGGAGGGGAACAGATACGCAGTATTTT. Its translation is CSVEKGRGTDTQYF.

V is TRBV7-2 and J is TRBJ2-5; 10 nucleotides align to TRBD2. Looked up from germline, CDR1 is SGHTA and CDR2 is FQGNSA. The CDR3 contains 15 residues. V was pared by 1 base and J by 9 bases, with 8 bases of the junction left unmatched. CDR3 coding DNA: TGTGCCAGCAGCTTAGATTCTAGCGGGGGCCGGGCCCAGTACTTC. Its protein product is CASSLDSSGGRAQYF.

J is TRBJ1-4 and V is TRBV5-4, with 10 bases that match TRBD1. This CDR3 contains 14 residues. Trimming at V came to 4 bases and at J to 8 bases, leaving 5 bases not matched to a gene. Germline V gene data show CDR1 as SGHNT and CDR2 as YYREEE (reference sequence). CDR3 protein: CASSRQGASEKLFF. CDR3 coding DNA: TGTGCCAGCAGCCGACAGGGGGCCTCGGAAAAACTGTTTTTT.

The CDR3 sequence: CASSLSWNTEAFF. The CDR3 coding sequence is TGTGCCAGCAGCTTAAGTTGGAACACTGAAGCTTTCTTT. J is TRBJ1-1 and V is TRBV7-3; D ambiguous. Trimming stripped 1 base from V and 1 base from J, with 4 bases between. This CDR3 region has 13 residues. CDR1 and CDR2 from the germline V gene are SGHTA and FQGTGA.

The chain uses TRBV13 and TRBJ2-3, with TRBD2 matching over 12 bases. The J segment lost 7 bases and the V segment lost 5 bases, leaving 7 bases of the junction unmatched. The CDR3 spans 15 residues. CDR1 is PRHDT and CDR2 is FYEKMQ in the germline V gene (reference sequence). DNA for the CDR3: TGTGCCAGCAGCCCTAGCGGGGGGGAGGTCAATACGCAGTATTTT. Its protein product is CASSPSGGEVNTQYF.

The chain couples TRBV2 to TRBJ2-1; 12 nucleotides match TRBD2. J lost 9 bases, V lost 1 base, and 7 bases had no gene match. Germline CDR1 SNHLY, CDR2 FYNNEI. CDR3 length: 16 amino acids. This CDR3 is CASSEGWSSGGGEQFF. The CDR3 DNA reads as TGTGCCAGCAGTGAAGGCTGGTCTAGCGGGGGGGGTGAGCAGTTCTTC. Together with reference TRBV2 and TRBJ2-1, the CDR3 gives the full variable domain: EPEVTQTPSHQVTQMGQEVILRCVPISNHLYFYWYRQILGQKVEFLVSFYNNEISEKSEIFDDQFSVERPDGSNFTLKIRSTKLEDSAMYFCASSEGWSSGGGEQFFGPGTRLTVL.

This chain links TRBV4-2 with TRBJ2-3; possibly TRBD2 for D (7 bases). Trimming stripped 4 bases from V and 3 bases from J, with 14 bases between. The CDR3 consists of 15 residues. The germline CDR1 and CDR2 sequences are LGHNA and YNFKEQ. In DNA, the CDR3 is TGTGCCAGCAGCCCCCAAGGGGGGGTTACAGATACGCAGTATTTT. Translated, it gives CASSPQGGVTDTQYF.

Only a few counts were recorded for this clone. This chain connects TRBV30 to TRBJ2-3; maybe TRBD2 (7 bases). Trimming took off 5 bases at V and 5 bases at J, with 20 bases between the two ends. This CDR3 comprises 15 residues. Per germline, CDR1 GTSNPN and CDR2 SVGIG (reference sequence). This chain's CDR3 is CAWSKGGGEIDTQYF. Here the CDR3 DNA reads TGTGCCTGGTCAAAGGGGGGGGGAGAAATAGATACGCAGTATTTT. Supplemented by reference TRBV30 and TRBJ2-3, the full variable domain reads SQTIHQWPATLVQPVGSPLSLECTVEGTSNPNLYWYRQAAGRGLQLLFYSVGIGQISSEVPQNLSASRPQDRQFILSSKKLLLSDSGFYLCAWSKGGGEIDTQYFGPGTRLTVL.

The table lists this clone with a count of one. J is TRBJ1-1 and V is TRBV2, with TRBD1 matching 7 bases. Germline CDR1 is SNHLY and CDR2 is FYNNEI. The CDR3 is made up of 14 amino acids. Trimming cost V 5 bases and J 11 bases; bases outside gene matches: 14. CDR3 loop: CASSQRQGWVAAFF. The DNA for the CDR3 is TGTGCCAGCAGTCAGAGACAGGGATGGGTAGCGGCTTTCTTT.